The T cell receptor (beta chain) described here comes from a study of control samples from healthy donors and cancer patients. This table comes from immunoSEQ multiplex PCR, and its TCRdb copy is limited to in-frame clones, with some not included. Among hundreds of thousands of clones listed, 75% to 95% were seen once. The material sequenced was PBMCs. This TCR came from a man aged 35 to 55 with head and neck cancer.

DNA for the CDR3: TGTGCCAGCTCACTTAACAGGGGGCAGAGCGAGCAGTACTTC. Protein: CASSLNRGQSEQYF. The chain uses TRBV18 and TRBJ2-7, with 9 bases that match TRBD1. With V trimmed by 4 bases and J by 6 bases, 7 bases remained unmatched. Germline-derived CDR1 and CDR2 are KGHSH and LQKENI. This CDR3 has 14 residues.